This T cell receptor beta chain was captured in a study of blood T cell repertoires in COVID-19. Study-level information: Both acute and convalescent COVID-19 samples were obtained from the United States, Italy and Spain. T cells, B-cell-depleted T cells, or PBMCs supplied cDNA or gDNA.

Study processing details: Using reference gene primer amplification, nucleated cell counts were estimated. Assay used: immunoSEQ multiplex PCR; TCRdb lists only in-frame clones, some missing. V, J and clone size were drawn from that table, and D and trimming were deduced from the DNA. Of 40,000 or so clones in the sample, 81% were seen once. The CDR3 loop spans 14 amino acids. Germline V lookup: CDR1 ENHRY, CDR2 SYGVKD. The specimen sequenced was peripheral blood. The sequence derives from a man aged 35 to 55 with active or convalescent COVID-19. The chain is built from TRBV10-3 and TRBJ2-3; tentatively, D is TRBD1 (7 bases). CDR3 loop: CAYKGAGSTDTQYF. The CDR3 nucleotides are TGTGCATACAAGGGGGCGGGGAGCACAGATACGCAGTATTTT.